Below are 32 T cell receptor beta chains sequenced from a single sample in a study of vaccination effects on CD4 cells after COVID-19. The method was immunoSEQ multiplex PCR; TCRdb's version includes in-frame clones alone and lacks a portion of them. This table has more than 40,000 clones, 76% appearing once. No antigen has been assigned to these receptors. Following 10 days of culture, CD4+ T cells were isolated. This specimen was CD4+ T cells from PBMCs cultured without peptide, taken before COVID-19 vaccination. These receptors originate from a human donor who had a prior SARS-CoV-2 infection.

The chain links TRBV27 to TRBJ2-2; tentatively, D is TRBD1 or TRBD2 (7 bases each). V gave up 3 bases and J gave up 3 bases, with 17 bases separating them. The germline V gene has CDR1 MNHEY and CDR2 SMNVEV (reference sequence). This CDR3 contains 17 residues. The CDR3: CASSLGGGRGYTGELFF. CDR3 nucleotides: TGTGCCAGCAGTTTGGGCGGGGGCAGGGGGTACACCGGGGAGCTGTTTTTT.

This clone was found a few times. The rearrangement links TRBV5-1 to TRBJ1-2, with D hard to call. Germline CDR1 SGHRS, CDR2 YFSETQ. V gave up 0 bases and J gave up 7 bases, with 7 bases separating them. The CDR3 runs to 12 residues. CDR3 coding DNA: TGCGCCAGCAGCTTGGACGCTAGTGGCTACACCTTC. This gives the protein CASSLDASGYTF.

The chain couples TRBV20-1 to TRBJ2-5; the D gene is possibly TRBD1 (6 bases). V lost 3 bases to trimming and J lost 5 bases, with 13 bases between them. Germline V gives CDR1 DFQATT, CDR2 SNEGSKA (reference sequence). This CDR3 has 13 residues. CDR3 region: CSASQGGTETQYF. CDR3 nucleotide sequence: TGCAGTGCTAGTCAAGGGGGTACGGAGACCCAGTACTTC.

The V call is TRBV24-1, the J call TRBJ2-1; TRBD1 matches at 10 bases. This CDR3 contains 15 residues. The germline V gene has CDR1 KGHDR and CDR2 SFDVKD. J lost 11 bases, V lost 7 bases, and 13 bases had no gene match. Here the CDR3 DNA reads TGTGCCACCAGCATAGGGACAGGGGTTTGGAATAAGCAGTTCTTC. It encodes CATSIGTGVWNKQFF.

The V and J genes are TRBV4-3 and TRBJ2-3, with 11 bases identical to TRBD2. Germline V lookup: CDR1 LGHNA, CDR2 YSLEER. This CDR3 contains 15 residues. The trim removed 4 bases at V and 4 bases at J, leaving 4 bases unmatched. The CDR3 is CASSLGTSGADTQYF. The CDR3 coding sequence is TGCGCCAGCAGCCTCGGGACTAGCGGCGCAGATACGCAGTATTTT.

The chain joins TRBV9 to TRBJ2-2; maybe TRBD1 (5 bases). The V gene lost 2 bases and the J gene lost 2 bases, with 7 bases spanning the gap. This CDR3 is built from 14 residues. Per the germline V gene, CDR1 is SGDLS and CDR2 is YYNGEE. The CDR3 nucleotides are TGTGCCAGCAGCGTTCAGGGTAACACCGGGGAGCTGTTTTTT. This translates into CASSVQGNTGELFF.

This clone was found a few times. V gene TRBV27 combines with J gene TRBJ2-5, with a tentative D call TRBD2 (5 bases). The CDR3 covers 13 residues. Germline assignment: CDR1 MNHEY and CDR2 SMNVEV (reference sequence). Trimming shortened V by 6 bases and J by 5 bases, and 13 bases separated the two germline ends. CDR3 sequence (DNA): TGTGCCAGCAGCCCCCTTTGGGAGGAGACCCAGTACTTC. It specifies CASSPLWEETQYF.

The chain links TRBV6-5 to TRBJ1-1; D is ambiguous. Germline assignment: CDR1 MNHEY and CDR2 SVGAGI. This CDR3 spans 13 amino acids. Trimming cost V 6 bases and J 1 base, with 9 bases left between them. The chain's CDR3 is CASRPYPNTEAFF. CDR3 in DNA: TGTGCCAGCAGACCGTATCCGAACACTGAAGCTTTCTTT.

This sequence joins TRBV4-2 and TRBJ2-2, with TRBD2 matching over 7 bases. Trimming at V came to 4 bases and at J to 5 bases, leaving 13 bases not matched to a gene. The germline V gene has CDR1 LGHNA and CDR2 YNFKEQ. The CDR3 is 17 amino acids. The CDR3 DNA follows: TGTGCCAGCAGCCCCCTAGCCAGCAGACTAGCAACCGGGGAGCTGTTTTTT. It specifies CASSPLASRLATGELFF.

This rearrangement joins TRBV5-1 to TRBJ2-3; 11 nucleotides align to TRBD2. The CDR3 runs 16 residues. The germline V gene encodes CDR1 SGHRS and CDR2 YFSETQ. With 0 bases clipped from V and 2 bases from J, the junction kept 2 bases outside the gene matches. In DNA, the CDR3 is TGCGCCAGCAGCTTGGGACTAGCGGGGCCCACAGATACGCAGTATTTT. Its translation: CASSLGLAGPTDTQYF.

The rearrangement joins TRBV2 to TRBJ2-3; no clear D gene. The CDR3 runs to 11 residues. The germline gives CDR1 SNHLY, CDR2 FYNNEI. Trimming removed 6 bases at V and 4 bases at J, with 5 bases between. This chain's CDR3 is CASSSADTQYF. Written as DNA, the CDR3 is TGTGCCAGCAGCTCCGCAGATACGCAGTATTTT.

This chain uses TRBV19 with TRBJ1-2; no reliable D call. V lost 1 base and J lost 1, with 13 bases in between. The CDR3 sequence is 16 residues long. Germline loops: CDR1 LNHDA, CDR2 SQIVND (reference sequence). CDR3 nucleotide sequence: TGTGCCAGTAGTATAGCGGGCAGCCCACTTAACTATGGCTACACCTTC. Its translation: CASSIAGSPLNYGYTF. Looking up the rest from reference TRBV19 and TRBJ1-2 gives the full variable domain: DGGITQSPKYLFRKEGQNVTLSCEQNLNHDAMYWYRQDPGQGLRLIYYSQIVNDFQKGDIAEGYSVSREKKESFPLTVTSAQKNPTAFYLCASSIAGSPLNYGYTFGSGTRLTVV.

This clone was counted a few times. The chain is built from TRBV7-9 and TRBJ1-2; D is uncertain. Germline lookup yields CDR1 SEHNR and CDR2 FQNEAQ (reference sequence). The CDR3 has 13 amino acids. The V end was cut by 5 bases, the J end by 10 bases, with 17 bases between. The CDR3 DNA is TGTGCCAGCAGCCCCACCGTCGGCGGATCCTACACCTTC. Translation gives CASSPTVGGSYTF.

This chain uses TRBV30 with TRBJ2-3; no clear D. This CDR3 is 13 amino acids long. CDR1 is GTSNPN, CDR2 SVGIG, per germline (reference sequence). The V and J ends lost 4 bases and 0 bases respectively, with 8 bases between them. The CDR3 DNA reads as TGTGCCTGGACGGTAAAGAGCACAGATACGCAGTATTTT. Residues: CAWTVKSTDTQYF.

Here the CDR3 DNA reads TGTGCCAGCAGTGAAGTCCCGGGCGGGGAGCTGTTTTTT. Protein: CASSEVPGGELFF. The chain links TRBV2 to TRBJ2-2; the D is unclear. The germline gives CDR1 SNHLY, CDR2 FYNNEI. The CDR3 has 13 amino acids. V lost 1 base and J 7 bases, leaving 7 bases between the germline ends.

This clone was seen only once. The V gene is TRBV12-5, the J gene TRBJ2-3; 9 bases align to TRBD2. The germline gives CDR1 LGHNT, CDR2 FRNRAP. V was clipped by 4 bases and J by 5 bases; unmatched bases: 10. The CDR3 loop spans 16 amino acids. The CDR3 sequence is CASGSFRAGGRDTQYF. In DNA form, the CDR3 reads TGTGCTAGTGGTTCGTTTCGAGCGGGGGGTAGAGATACGCAGTATTTT.

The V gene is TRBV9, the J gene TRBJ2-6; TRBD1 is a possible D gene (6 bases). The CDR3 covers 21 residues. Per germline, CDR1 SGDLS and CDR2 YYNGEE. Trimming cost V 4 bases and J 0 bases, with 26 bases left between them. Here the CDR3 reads CASSRTELYRDIGSGANVLTF. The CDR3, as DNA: TGTGCCAGCAGCCGGACCGAACTCTACCGGGACATAGGCTCTGGGGCCAACGTCCTGACTTTC.

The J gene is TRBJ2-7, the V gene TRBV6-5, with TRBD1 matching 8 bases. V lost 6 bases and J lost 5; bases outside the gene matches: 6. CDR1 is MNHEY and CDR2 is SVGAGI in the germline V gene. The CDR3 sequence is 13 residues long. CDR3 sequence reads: CASSRTGNDEQYF. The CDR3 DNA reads TGTGCCAGCAGCCGGACAGGGAACGACGAGCAGTACTTC.

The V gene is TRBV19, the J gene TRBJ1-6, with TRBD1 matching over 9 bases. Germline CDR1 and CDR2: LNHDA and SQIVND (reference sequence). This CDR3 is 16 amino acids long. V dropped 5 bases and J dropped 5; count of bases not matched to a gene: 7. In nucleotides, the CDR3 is TGTGCCAGTAGTCACCGCCGGGACAGGGATAATTCACCCCTCCACTTT. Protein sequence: CASSHRRDRDNSPLHF.

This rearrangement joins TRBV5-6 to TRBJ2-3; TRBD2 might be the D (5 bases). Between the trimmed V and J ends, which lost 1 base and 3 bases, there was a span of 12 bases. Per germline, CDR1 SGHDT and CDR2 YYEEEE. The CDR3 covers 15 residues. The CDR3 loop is CASSLTASGTDTQYF. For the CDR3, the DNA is TGTGCCAGCAGCTTGACTGCGAGCGGAACAGATACGCAGTATTTT.

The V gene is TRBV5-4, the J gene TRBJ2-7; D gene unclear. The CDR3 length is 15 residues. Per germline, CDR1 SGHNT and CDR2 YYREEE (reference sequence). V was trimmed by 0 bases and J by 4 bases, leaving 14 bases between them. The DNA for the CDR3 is TGTGCCAGCAGCTTGGACGGATTCCCCCCTTACGAGCAGTACTTC. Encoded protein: CASSLDGFPPYEQYF.

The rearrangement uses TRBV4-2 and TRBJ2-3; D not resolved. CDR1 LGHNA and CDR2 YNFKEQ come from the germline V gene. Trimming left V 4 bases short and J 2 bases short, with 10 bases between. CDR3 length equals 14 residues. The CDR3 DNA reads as TGTGCCAGCAGCCGCGACCAGTCCACAGATACGCAGTATTTT. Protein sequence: CASSRDQSTDTQYF.

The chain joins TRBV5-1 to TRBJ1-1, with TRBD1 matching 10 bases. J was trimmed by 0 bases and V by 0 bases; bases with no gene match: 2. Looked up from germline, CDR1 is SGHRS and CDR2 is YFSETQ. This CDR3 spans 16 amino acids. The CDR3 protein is CASSLVTGGMNTEAFF. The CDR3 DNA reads TGCGCCAGCAGCTTGGTGACAGGGGGCATGAACACTGAAGCTTTCTTT.

CDR3 DNA sequence: TGTGCCAGCAGCGTTGGACCGTGGGAGGGCACAGATACGCAGTATTTT. Amino acids: CASSVGPWEGTDTQYF. V usage is TRBV9 and J usage is TRBJ2-3; a possible D gene is TRBD2 (6 bases). This CDR3 has 16 amino acids. Germline V gives CDR1 SGDLS, CDR2 YYNGEE. Between the trimmed V and J ends, which lost 2 bases and 1 base, there was a span of 14 bases.

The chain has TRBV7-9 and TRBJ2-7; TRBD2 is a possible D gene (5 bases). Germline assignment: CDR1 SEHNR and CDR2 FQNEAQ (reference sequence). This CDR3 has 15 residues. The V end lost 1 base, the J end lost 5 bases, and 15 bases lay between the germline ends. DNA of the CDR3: TGTGCCAGCAGCTTAGTGACTAAGGGTCTCCACGAGCAGTACTTC. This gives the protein CASSLVTKGLHEQYF.

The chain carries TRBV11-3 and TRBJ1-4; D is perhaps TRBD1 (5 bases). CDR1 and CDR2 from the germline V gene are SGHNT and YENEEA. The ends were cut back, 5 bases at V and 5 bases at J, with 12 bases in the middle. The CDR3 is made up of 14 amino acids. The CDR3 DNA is TGTGCCAGCAGCAGGGACGGAGGGAATGAAAAACTGTTTTTT. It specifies CASSRDGGNEKLFF.

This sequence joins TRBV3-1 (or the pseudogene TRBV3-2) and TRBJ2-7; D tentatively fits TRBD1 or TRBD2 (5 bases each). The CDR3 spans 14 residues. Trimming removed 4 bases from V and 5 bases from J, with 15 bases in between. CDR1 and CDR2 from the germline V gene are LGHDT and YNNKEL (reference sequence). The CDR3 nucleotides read TGTGCCAGCAGCCTCGGGGCTTCTGTTGACGAGCAGTACTTC. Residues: CASSLGASVDEQYF.

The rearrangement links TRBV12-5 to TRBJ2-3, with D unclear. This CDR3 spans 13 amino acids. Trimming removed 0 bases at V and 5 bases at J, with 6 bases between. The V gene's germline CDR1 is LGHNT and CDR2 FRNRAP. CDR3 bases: TGTGCTAGTGGTTTGGTAGACCTAGATACGCAGTATTTT. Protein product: CASGLVDLDTQYF. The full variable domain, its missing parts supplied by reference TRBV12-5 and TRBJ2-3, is DARVTQTPRHKVTEMGQEVTMRCQPILGHNTVFWYRQTMMQGLELLAYFRNRAPLDDSGMPKDRFSAEMPDATLATLKIQPSEPRDSAVYFCASGLVDLDTQYFGPGTRLTVL.

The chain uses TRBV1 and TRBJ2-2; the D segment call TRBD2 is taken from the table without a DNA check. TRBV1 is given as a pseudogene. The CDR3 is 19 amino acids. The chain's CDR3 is CTSSQDRDRAGGPCMVLFF. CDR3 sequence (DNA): TGCACCAGCAGCCAAGATCGGGATAGGGCGGGGGGGCCTTGTATGGTGCTGTTTTTT.

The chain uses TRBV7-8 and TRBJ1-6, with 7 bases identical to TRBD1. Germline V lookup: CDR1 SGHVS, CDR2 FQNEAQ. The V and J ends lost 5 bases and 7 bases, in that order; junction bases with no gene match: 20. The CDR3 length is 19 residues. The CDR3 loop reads CASSLSRIPTGAQNSPLHF. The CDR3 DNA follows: TGTGCCAGCAGCCTAAGCCGGATCCCCACAGGGGCGCAGAATTCACCCCTCCACTTT.

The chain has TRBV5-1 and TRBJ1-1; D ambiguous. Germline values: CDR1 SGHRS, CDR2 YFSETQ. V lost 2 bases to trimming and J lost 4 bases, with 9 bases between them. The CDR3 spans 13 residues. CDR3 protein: CASSLMGVTEAFF. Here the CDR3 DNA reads TGCGCCAGCAGCTTAATGGGAGTCACTGAAGCTTTCTTT.

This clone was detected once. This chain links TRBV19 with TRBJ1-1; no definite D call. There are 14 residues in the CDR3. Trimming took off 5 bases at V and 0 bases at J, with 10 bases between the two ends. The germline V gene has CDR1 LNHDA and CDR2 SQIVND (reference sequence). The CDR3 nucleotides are TGTGCCAGTAGTTCAAATAACTTGAACACTGAAGCTTTCTTT. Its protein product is CASSSNNLNTEAFF.